One sample yielded the 31 T cell receptor beta chains listed below, sequenced in a study of blood T cell repertoires in COVID-19. The data were produced by immunoSEQ multiplex PCR, yet TCRdb's version contains in-frame clones alone and is incomplete. The sample consists of around 280,000 clones, around 91% of them appearing once. Sequenced sample: PBMCs or T cells enriched from blood (not recorded which). The receptors here all came from a woman aged 18-29 years with acute COVID-19.

This chain links TRBV28 with TRBJ1-2, with 7 bases aligning to TRBD1. Germline-derived CDR1 and CDR2 are MDHEN and SYDVKM. Trimming took 7 bases from V and 4 from J; bases not matched to a gene: 9. The CDR3 spans 14 residues. The CDR3 DNA reads TGTGCCAGCAAGGTCGTGGGGACAGTCTATGGCTACACCTTC. It translates to CASKVVGTVYGYTF.

This rearrangement joins TRBV7-2 to TRBJ2-3; 10 bases agree with TRBD1. Germline CDR1 reads SGHTA; CDR2 reads FQGNSA. The CDR3 has 14 residues. The J segment lost 5 bases and the V segment lost 1 base, leaving 0 bases of the junction unmatched. The CDR3 spells CASSLGTGGDTQYF. The CDR3 nucleotides read TGTGCCAGCAGCTTAGGGACAGGGGGAGATACGCAGTATTTT.

The chain is built from TRBV4-3 and TRBJ1-4; D is ambiguous. CDR1 LGHNA and CDR2 YSLEER come from the germline V gene. CDR3 length: 16 residues. V lost 2 bases and J 3 bases, leaving 13 bases between the germline ends. CDR3 sequence reads: CASSQQPPGPNEKLFF. In DNA, the CDR3 is TGCGCCAGCAGCCAACAACCCCCGGGTCCTAATGAAAAACTGTTTTTT.

V usage is TRBV7-8 and J usage is TRBJ2-5; 8 nucleotides line up with TRBD2. Germline assignment: CDR1 SGHVS and CDR2 FQNEAQ. This CDR3 is built from 17 residues. J lost 9 bases, V lost 4 bases, and 19 bases had no gene match. The CDR3 nucleotides read TGTGCCAGCAGCTACACGAGCGGGAGCGCATTGGGCAGTGCCCAGTACTTC. This gives the protein CASSYTSGSALGSAQYF.

The V call is TRBV27, the J call TRBJ1-1, with 9 bases matching TRBD1. Germline CDR1 reads MNHEY; CDR2 reads SMNVEV (reference sequence). There are 14 residues in the CDR3. Trimming removed 3 bases from V and 7 bases from J; junction bases left unmatched: 6. The CDR3: CASSFWGQGGEAFF. CDR3 nucleotide sequence: TGTGCCAGCAGTTTTTGGGGACAGGGAGGTGAAGCTTTCTTT.

The J gene is TRBJ2-7, the V gene TRBV11-2; D not resolved. Germline V lookup: CDR1 SGHAT, CDR2 FQNNGV. V was clipped by 5 bases and J by 3 bases, with 11 bases between them. There are 13 residues in the CDR3. The CDR3 nucleotides read TGTGCCAGCAGCATCCTCCAGGACTACGAGCAGTACTTC. Protein sequence: CASSILQDYEQYF.

This sequence joins TRBV6-5 and TRBJ1-6; tentatively, D is TRBD1 (6 bases). V was shortened by 2 bases and J by 7 bases, with 12 bases between the two germline ends. There are 15 residues in the CDR3. Germline V gene lookup returns CDR1 MNHEY and CDR2 SVGAGI. The CDR3 DNA follows: TGTGCCAGCAGTTACCAGGGGACCCTAAATTCACCCCTCCACTTT. Residues: CASSYQGTLNSPLHF.

The chain is built from TRBV29-1 and TRBJ2-6, with TRBD1 matching over 10 bases. V shed 4 bases and J 2 bases; nucleotides not matched to a gene: 8. Germline loops: CDR1 SQVTM, CDR2 ANQGSEA. The CDR3 has 17 residues. CDR3: CSVGDDRGLAGANVLTF. In DNA form, the CDR3 reads TGCAGCGTTGGGGACGACAGGGGGCTAGCTGGGGCCAACGTCCTGACTTTC.

DNA for the CDR3: TGTGCCACCAGCAGGCAACATCGGGAGCTGTTTTTT. This codes for CATSRQHRELFF. The rearrangement links TRBV15 to TRBJ2-2; D is uncertain. This CDR3 is built from 12 residues. The V end lost 3 bases, the J end lost 9 bases, and 8 bases lay between the germline ends. From germline, CDR1 is LNHNV and CDR2 YYDKDF (reference sequence).

The chain employs TRBV10-3 and TRBJ2-7, with a tentative D call TRBD1 (6 bases). CDR3 length equals 15 residues. Per the germline V gene, CDR1 is ENHRY and CDR2 is SYGVKD. The germline V and J ends were trimmed by 6 bases and 2 bases, with 17 bases remaining between them. CDR3 sequence: CAISSIGTSTYEQYF. The CDR3 DNA sequence: TGTGCCATCAGCTCGATCGGGACATCGACCTACGAGCAGTACTTC.

The chain has TRBV7-6 and TRBJ1-5; perhaps TRBD1 as D (5 bases). Germline V CDR1 and CDR2: SGHVS, FNYEAQ. This CDR3 region has 13 residues. Trimming shortened V by 5 bases and J by 4 bases, and 9 bases separated the two germline ends. This CDR3 is CASSAQVNQPQHF. The CDR3 DNA follows: TGTGCCAGCAGCGCACAGGTTAATCAGCCCCAGCATTTT.

The rearrangement uses TRBV5-5 and TRBJ2-1; D is perhaps TRBD2 (6 bases). V gave up 3 bases and J gave up 6 bases, with 16 bases separating them. Per germline, CDR1 SGHKS and CDR2 YYEKEE (reference sequence). This CDR3 is 15 amino acids long. The CDR3 region is CASSSLRGALNEQFF. For the CDR3, the DNA is TGTGCCAGCAGCTCTCTTCGCGGGGCCCTCAATGAGCAGTTCTTC. Full variable domain (missing parts from reference TRBV5-5 and TRBJ2-1): DAGVTQSPTHLIKTRGQQVTLRCSPISGHKSVSWYQQVLGQGPQFIFQYYEKEERGRGNFPDRFSARQFPNYSSELNVNALLLGDSALYLCASSSLRGALNEQFFGPGTRLTVL.

V gene TRBV6-5 combines with J gene TRBJ2-7; TRBD1 matches 7 bases. There are 15 residues in the CDR3. The germline CDR1 and CDR2 sequences are MNHEY and SVGAGI. V was clipped by 0 bases and J by 5 bases; unmatched bases: 7. CDR3 sequence: CASSYSTGLTHEQYF. CDR3 coding DNA: TGTGCCAGCAGTTACTCGACAGGGTTAACCCACGAGCAGTACTTC.

This clone has just one count. The chain uses TRBV3-1 (or the pseudogene TRBV3-2) and TRBJ1-5; D gene unclear. Deletions cut 2 bases from V and 0 bases from J, with 5 bases between. CDR3 length: 14 residues. The germline gives CDR1 LGHDT, CDR2 YNNKEL (reference sequence). The CDR3 DNA is TGTGCCAGCAGCCAACTTTATAGCAATCAGCCCCAGCATTTT. This translates into CASSQLYSNQPQHF.

A single count supports this clone. This chain connects TRBV21-1 to TRBJ2-1; no check of the table's D call, TRBD2, against the DNA was made. TRBV21-1 is described as a pseudogene. The CDR3 has 18 residues. CDR3 sequence: CASSKGDHRLAEYNEQFF. The CDR3 coding sequence is TGTGCCAGCAGCAAAGGGGACCACCGGCTAGCGGAGTACAATGAGCAGTTCTTC.

The J gene is TRBJ1-2, the V gene TRBV6-5; 7 nucleotides match TRBD1. Trimming cost V 0 bases and J 6 bases; bases outside gene matches: 7. CDR3 size: 15 residues. The germline gives CDR1 MNHEY, CDR2 SVGAGI. DNA for the CDR3: TGTGCCAGCAGTTACTCGTATCAGGGGGTTAATGGCTACACCTTC. It specifies CASSYSYQGVNGYTF.

This chain's CDR3 is CASSQLDEQFF. The CDR3 DNA reads TGCGCCAGCAGCCAATTAGATGAGCAGTTCTTC. The chain links TRBV4-1 to TRBJ2-1; D is unresolved. Germline V gene sequence: CDR1 MGHRA, CDR2 YSYEKL. Trimming pared 2 bases from V and 8 bases from J, leaving 4 bases between. The CDR3 has 11 amino acids.

This sequence joins TRBV6-5 and TRBJ2-7, with 9 bases lining up with TRBD1. Germline values: CDR1 MNHEY, CDR2 SVGAGI. The CDR3 is 16 residues long. With 2 bases clipped from V and 0 bases from J, the junction kept 5 bases outside the gene matches. The CDR3 is CASSYAGTGSSYEQYF. CDR3 DNA: TGTGCCAGCAGTTACGCCGGGACAGGGAGCTCCTACGAGCAGTACTTC.

The V call is TRBV7-6, the J call TRBJ1-3, with TRBD1 as a possible D gene (5 bases). This CDR3 has 15 amino acids. Germline V gene data show CDR1 as SGHVS and CDR2 as FNYEAQ. V lost 3 bases and J 1 base, leaving 10 bases between the germline ends. The CDR3 region is CASSFRSGSGNTIYF. Written as DNA, the CDR3 is TGTGCCAGCAGCTTCCGTTCAGGGTCTGGAAACACCATATATTTT.

This chain connects TRBV5-8 to TRBJ2-1; 8 bases agree with TRBD2. Looked up from germline, CDR1 is SGHTS and CDR2 is YDEGEE. After removal of 4 bases from V and 8 bases from J, the junction contained 8 bases not matched to a gene. The length of the CDR3 is 14 residues. CDR3 in DNA: TGTGCCAGCAGCCGGGGGGGAGCTGGGGATGAGCAGTTCTTC. This codes for CASSRGGAGDEQFF.

The V call is TRBV7-8, the J call TRBJ1-5; weak D call: TRBD1 (6 bases). The CDR3 spans 16 residues. V lost 3 bases and J 1 base, leaving 13 bases between the germline ends. The V gene's germline CDR1 is SGHVS and CDR2 FQNEAQ. The CDR3 DNA follows: TGTGCCAGCAGCTTGCAGGGGACGGGGAGCAATCAGCCCCAGCATTTT. Its protein is CASSLQGTGSNQPQHF.

The rearrangement uses TRBV10-1 and TRBJ2-7; D possibly corresponds to TRBD1 (6 bases). The CDR3 has 16 amino acids. The germline V gene has CDR1 WNHNN and CDR2 SYGVQD (reference sequence). V dropped 2 bases and J dropped 0 bases, with 14 bases sitting between them. The CDR3 sequence: CASSEASGQGSYEQYF. Here the CDR3 DNA reads TGCGCCAGCAGTGAGGCGTCGGGACAAGGCTCCTACGAGCAGTACTTC.

J is TRBJ2-7 and V is TRBV27, with 9 bases lining up with TRBD1. The germline V gene encodes CDR1 MNHEY and CDR2 SMNVEV (reference sequence). The V segment lost 1 base and the J segment 3 bases; nucleotides outside the gene matches: 4. The CDR3 consists of 15 residues. The CDR3 sequence: CASSLYGTGYYEQYF. The CDR3, as DNA: TGTGCCAGCAGTTTATATGGGACAGGGTACTACGAGCAGTACTTC.

The rearrangement uses TRBV7-2 and TRBJ1-1; D is undetermined. The CDR3 has 15 amino acids. The germline V gene encodes CDR1 SGHTA and CDR2 FQGNSA. The V gene lost 2 bases and the J gene lost 1 base, with 11 bases spanning the gap. As DNA, the CDR3 is TGTGCCAGCAGCTTAATAATGACACAGAACACTGAAGCTTTCTTT. This sequence encodes CASSLIMTQNTEAFF.

The V call is TRBV18, the J call TRBJ1-1, with TRBD1 as a possible D gene (5 bases). CDR1 is KGHSH, CDR2 LQKENI, per germline. V was clipped by 1 base and J by 4 bases, with 13 bases between them. The CDR3 is 15 amino acids. The CDR3 sequence: CASSPRGRVVTEAFF. The CDR3 DNA is TGTGCCAGCTCACCACGGGGCAGGGTAGTCACTGAAGCTTTCTTT.

This chain uses TRBV7-9 with TRBJ2-1, with a tentative D call TRBD2 (5 bases). Per the germline V gene, CDR1 is SEHNR and CDR2 is FQNEAQ (reference sequence). V lost 1 base to trimming and J lost 4 bases, with 11 bases between them. This CDR3 is 15 amino acids long. CDR3 in DNA: TGTGCCAGCAGCTTAGTACGGGATGGGTACAATGAGCAGTTCTTC. It translates to CASSLVRDGYNEQFF.

The V gene is TRBV30, the J gene TRBJ2-2; tentatively, D is TRBD2 (6 bases). Germline V gene sequence: CDR1 GTSNPN, CDR2 SVGIG (reference sequence). Trimming shortened V by 2 bases and J by 4 bases, and 8 bases separated the two germline ends. There are 13 residues in the CDR3. The CDR3, as DNA: TGTGCCTGGAGTTGGGGGGTCACCGGGGAGCTGTTTTTT. This gives the protein CAWSWGVTGELFF. Together with reference TRBV30 and TRBJ2-2, the CDR3 gives the full variable domain: SQTIHQWPATLVQPVGSPLSLECTVEGTSNPNLYWYRQAAGRGLQLLFYSVGIGQISSEVPQNLSASRPQDRQFILSSKKLLLSDSGFYLCAWSWGVTGELFFGEGSRLTVL.

The genes are TRBV3-1 (or the pseudogene TRBV3-2) and TRBJ2-7, with TRBD1 matching over 7 bases. Trimming removed 4 bases from V and 3 bases from J; junction bases left unmatched: 6. The CDR3 is made up of 14 amino acids. Germline CDR1 LGHDT, CDR2 YNNKEL (reference sequence). CDR3: CASSPETGSYEQYF. The CDR3 DNA follows: TGTGCCAGCAGCCCCGAGACAGGGAGCTACGAGCAGTACTTC.

For the CDR3, the DNA is TGTGCCAGCAGCTTAAACCTAGCGGCCGAGCAGTACTTC. Translation gives CASSLNLAAEQYF. V is TRBV7-3 and J is TRBJ2-7; 7 bases match TRBD2. Germline V lookup: CDR1 SGHTA, CDR2 FQGTGA. Germline trimming cut 1 base from V and 6 bases from J; bases unmatched to any gene: 3. CDR3 length: 13 amino acids. Using reference TRBV7-3 and TRBJ2-7 for the parts outside the CDR3, the full variable domain is GAGVSQTPSNKVTEKGKYVELRCDPISGHTALYWYRQSLGQGPEFLIYFQGTGAADDSGLPNDRFFAVRPEGSVSTLKIQRTERGDSAVYLCASSLNLAAEQYFGPGTRLTVT.

The chain uses TRBV30 and TRBJ1-1; 7 bases align to TRBD1. This CDR3 has 14 residues. Trimming removed 4 bases from V and 4 bases from J; junction bases left unmatched: 9. The V gene's germline CDR1 is GTSNPN and CDR2 SVGIG (reference sequence). The CDR3 loop is CAWTLGAGGTEAFF. In DNA form, the CDR3 reads TGTGCCTGGACCCTAGGGGCAGGGGGCACTGAAGCTTTCTTT.

The CDR3 nucleotides read TGTGCCAGTAGGAGGAAGGGGGCTACTAGCGGGAGCTCCTACGAGCAGTACTTC. It is translated as CASRRKGATSGSSYEQYF. This sequence joins TRBV19 and TRBJ2-7; 11 nucleotides agree with TRBD2. This CDR3 contains 18 residues. After removal of 6 bases from V and 0 bases from J, the junction contained 13 bases not matched to a gene. Germline values: CDR1 LNHDA, CDR2 SQIVND (reference sequence).